One sample yielded the 3 T cell receptor beta chains listed below, sequenced in a study of PD-1 blockade in classical Hodgkin lymphoma. Every patient relapsed after autologous stem cell transplantation, and brentuximab vedotin exposure varied. Clones were sequenced by immunoSEQ multiplex PCR, and TCRdb holds only the in-frame ones, with some missing. The data contain some 96,000 clones, 80% to 85% of them singletons. Sequencing used peripheral blood mononuclear cells (PBMCs), obtained at baseline. Source of these receptors: a human donor with classical Hodgkin lymphoma.

V is TRBV10-3 and J is TRBJ2-2; D is uncertain. Germline CDR1 ENHRY, CDR2 SYGVKD. The CDR3 sequence is 14 residues long. The V and J ends lost 6 bases and 3 bases respectively, with 11 bases between them. The CDR3: CAISKYGDTGELFF. Written as DNA, the CDR3 is TGTGCCATCAGCAAATACGGCGACACCGGGGAGCTGTTTTTT.

This rearrangement joins TRBV27 to TRBJ2-1; 7 bases are a match to TRBD2. This CDR3 is 17 amino acids long. In germline, CDR1 is MNHEY, CDR2 SMNVEV (reference sequence). V dropped 2 bases and J dropped 0; count of bases not matched to a gene: 7. CDR3 in DNA: TGTGCCAGCAGTTTAGAGGTTAGCGGGCTCTCCTACAATGAGCAGTTCTTC. As protein: CASSLEVSGLSYNEQFF.

The chain uses TRBV10-3 and TRBJ2-2; 15 bases map to TRBD2. The V gene's germline CDR1 is ENHRY and CDR2 SYGVKD. The V and J ends lost 6 bases and 4 bases, in that order; junction bases with no gene match: 9. This CDR3 spans 18 amino acids. CDR3 in amino acids: CAISLGLAGGPTTGELFF. The CDR3 nucleotides are TGTGCCATCAGCCTCGGACTAGCGGGAGGGCCGACCACCGGGGAGCTGTTTTTT.